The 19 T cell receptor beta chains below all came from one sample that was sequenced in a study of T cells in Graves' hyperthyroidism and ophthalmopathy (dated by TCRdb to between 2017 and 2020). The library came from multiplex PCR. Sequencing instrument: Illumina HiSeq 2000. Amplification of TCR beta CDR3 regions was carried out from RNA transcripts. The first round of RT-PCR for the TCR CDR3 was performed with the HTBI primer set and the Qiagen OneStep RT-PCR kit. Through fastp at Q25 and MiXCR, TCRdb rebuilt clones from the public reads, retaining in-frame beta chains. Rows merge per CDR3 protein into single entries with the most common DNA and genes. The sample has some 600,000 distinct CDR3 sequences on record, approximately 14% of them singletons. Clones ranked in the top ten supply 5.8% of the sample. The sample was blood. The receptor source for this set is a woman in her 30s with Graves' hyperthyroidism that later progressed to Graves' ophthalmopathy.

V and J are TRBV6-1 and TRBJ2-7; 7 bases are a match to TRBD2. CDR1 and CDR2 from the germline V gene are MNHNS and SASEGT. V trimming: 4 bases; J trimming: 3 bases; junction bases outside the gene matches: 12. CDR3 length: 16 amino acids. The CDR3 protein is CASSVLLGGGYYEQYF. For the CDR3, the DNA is TGTGCCAGCAGTGTCCTACTCGGCGGGGGATACTACGAGCAGTACTTC.

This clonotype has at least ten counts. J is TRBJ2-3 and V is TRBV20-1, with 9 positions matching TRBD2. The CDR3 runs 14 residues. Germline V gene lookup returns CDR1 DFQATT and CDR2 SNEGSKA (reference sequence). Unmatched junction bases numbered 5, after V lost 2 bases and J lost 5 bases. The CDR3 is CSARKREEQDTQYF. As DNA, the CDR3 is TGCAGTGCTAGAAAGCGGGAGGAACAAGATACGCAGTATTTT.

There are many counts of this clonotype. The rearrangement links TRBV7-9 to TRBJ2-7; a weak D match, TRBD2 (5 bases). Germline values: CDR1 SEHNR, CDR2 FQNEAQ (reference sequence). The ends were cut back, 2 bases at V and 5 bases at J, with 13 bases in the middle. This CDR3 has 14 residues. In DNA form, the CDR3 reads TGTGCCAGCAGCTTATCCGGGGTACTCCACGAGCAGTACTTC. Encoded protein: CASSLSGVLHEQYF.

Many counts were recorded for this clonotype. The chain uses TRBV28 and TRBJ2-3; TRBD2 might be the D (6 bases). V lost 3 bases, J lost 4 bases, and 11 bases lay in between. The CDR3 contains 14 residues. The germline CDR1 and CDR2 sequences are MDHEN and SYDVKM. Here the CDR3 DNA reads TGTGCCAGCAGTTTTCGGCTAGCGCCAGATACGCAGTATTTT. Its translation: CASSFRLAPDTQYF.

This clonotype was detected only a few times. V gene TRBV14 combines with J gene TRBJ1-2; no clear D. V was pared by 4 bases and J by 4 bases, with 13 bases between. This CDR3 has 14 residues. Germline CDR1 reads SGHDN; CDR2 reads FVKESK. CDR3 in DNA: TGTGCCAGCAGCCCTTCGAGGAGCCCCTATGGCTACACCTTC. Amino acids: CASSPSRSPYGYTF.

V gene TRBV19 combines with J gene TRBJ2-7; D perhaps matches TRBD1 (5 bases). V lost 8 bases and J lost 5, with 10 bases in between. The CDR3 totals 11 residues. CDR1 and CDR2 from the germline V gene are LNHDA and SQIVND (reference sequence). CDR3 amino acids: CASGARDEQYF. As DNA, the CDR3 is TGTGCCAGTGGGGCTAGGGACGAGCAGTACTTC. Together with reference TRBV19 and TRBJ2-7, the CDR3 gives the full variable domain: DGGITQSPKYLFRKEGQNVTLSCEQNLNHDAMYWYRQDPGQGLRLIYYSQIVNDFQKGDIAEGYSVSREKKESFPLTVTSAQKNPTAFYLCASGARDEQYFGPGTRLTVT.

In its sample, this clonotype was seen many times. CDR3 region: CASSFAKGQGNTEAFF. The CDR3 DNA is TGTGCCAGCAGCTTCGCAAAGGGACAGGGGAACACTGAAGCTTTCTTT. The chain joins TRBV7-2 to TRBJ1-1; 9 bases map to TRBD1. From germline, CDR1 is SGHTA and CDR2 FQGNSA. CDR3 length: 16 amino acids. V lost 3 bases to trimming and J lost 1 base; unmatched junction nucleotides: 6.

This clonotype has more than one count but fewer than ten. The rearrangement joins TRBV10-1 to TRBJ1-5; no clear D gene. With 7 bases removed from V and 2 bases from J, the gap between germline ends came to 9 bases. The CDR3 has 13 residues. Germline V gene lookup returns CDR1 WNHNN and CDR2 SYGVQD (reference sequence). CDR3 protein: CASMMQGNQPQHF. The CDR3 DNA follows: TGCGCCAGCATGATGCAGGGCAATCAGCCCCAGCATTTT.

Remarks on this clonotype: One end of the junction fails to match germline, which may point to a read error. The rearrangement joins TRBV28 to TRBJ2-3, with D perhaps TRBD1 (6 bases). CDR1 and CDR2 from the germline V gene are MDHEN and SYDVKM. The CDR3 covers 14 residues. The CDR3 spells CASIERTDKVPQNF. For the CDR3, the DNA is TGTGCCAGCATTGAGAGGACAGATAAAGTCCCGCAGAATTTT.

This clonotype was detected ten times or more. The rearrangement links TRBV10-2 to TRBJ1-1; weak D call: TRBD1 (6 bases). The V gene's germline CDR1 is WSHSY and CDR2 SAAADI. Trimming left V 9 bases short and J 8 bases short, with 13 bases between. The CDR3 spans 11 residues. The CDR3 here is CASSTGSEAFF. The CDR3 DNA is TGCGCCAGTTCTACAGGGTCCGAAGCTTTCTTT.

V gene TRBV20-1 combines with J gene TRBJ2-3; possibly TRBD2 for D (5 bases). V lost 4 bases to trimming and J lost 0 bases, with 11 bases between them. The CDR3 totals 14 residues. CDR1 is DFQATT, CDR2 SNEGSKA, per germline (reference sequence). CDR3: CSATPGESTDTQYF. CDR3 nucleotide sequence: TGCAGTGCTACCCCCGGGGAGAGCACAGATACGCAGTATTTT.

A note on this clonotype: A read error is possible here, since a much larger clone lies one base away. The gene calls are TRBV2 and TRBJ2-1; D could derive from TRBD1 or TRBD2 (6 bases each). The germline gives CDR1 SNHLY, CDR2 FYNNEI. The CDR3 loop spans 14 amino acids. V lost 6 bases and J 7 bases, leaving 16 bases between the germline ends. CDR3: CASSADQGRNEQFF. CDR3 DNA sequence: TGTGCCAGCAGCGCAGATCAGGGGAGGAATGAGCAGTTCTTC.

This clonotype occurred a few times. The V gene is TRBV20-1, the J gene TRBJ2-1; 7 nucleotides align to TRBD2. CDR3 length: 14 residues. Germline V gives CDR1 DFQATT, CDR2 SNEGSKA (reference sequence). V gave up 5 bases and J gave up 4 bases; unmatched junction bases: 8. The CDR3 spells CSAPPPSGYNEQFF. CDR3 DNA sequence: TGCAGTGCTCCTCCTCCTAGCGGTTACAATGAGCAGTTCTTC.

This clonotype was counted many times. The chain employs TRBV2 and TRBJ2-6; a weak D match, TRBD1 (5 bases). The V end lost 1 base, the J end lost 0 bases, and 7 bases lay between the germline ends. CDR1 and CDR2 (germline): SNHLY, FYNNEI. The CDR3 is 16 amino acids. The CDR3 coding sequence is TGTGCCAGCAGTGAAGGGGGCCGCTCTGGGGCCAACGTCCTGACTTTC. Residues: CASSEGGRSGANVLTF.

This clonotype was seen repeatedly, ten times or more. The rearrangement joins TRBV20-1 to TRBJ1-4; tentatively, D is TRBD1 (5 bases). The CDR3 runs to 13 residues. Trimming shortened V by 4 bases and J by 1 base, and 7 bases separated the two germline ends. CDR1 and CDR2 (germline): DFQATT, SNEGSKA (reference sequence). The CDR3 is CSAMQGTNEKLFF. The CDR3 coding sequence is TGCAGTGCTATGCAGGGAACTAATGAAAAACTGTTTTTT.

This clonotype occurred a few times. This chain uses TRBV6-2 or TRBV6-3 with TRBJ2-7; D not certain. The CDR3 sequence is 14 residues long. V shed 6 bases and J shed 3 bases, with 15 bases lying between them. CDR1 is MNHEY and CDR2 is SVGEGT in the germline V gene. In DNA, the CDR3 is TGTGCCAGCAGAGGGCTAGTCAGGCTCTACGAGCAGTACTTC. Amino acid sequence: CASRGLVRLYEQYF.

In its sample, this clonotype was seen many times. The DNA of the CDR3 is TGTGCCAGCAGTTTATCCCTGCCCGGTAGCAATCAGCCCCAGCATTTT. Translation gives CASSLSLPGSNQPQHF. The V gene is TRBV27, the J gene TRBJ1-5; D uncertain. V lost 0 bases and J lost 0, with 9 bases in between. Germline loops: CDR1 MNHEY, CDR2 SMNVEV (reference sequence). The CDR3 has 16 residues.

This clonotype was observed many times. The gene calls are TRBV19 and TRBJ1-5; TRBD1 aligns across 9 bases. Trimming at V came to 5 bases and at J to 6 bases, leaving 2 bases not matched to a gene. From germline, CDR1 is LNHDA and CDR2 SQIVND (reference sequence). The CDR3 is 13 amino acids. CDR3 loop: CASSGTGFQPQHF. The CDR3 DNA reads TGTGCCAGTAGTGGGACAGGGTTTCAGCCCCAGCATTTT. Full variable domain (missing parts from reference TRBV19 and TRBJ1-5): DGGITQSPKYLFRKEGQNVTLSCEQNLNHDAMYWYRQDPGQGLRLIYYSQIVNDFQKGDIAEGYSVSREKKESFPLTVTSAQKNPTAFYLCASSGTGFQPQHFGDGTRLSIL.

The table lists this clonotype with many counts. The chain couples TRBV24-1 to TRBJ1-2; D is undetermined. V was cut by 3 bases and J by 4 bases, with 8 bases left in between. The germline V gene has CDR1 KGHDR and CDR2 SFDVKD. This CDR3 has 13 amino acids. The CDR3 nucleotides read TGTGCCACCAGTGATCTGGGGTTCTATGGCTACACCTTC. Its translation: CATSDLGFYGYTF.